One sample yielded the 15 T cell receptor beta chains listed below, sequenced in a study of T cell responses to AZD1222 COVID-19 vaccine. Only in-frame clones appear in the TCRdb table, and some are missing; sequencing was by immunoSEQ multiplex PCR. The data show about 120,000 clones, over 75% seen once. Sequencing used peripheral blood, obtained on day 0 of AZD1222 vaccination. Every receptor here comes from an adult in good health.

This rearrangement joins TRBV7-9 to TRBJ1-2, with TRBD1 matching over 7 bases. CDR1 and CDR2 from the germline V gene are SEHNR and FQNEAQ (reference sequence). The V gene end was trimmed by 3 bases and the J gene end by 6 bases; junction bases not matched to a gene: 1. CDR3 size: 12 residues. CDR3 nucleotide sequence: TGTGCCAGCAGCTTCGGACAGGATGGCTACACCTTC. Protein product: CASSFGQDGYTF.

This clone was counted a few times. The rearrangement joins TRBV11-3 to TRBJ1-1; no clear D gene. Germline lookup yields CDR1 SGHNT and CDR2 YENEEA. The CDR3 is made up of 13 amino acids. Trimming removed 1 base at V and 7 bases at J, with 10 bases between. CDR3 in amino acids: CASSLGAALEAFF. Written as DNA, the CDR3 is TGTGCCAGCAGCTTAGGAGCGGCACTTGAAGCTTTCTTT.

The chain is built from TRBV27 and TRBJ1-5; D not resolved. The CDR3 loop spans 16 amino acids. The germline gives CDR1 MNHEY, CDR2 SMNVEV (reference sequence). Trimming took 2 bases from V and 2 from J, leaving 13 bases between them. This CDR3 is CASSLGRAGGNQPQHF. CDR3 DNA sequence: TGTGCCAGCAGTTTAGGGAGGGCTGGAGGCAATCAGCCCCAGCATTTT.

The gene calls are TRBV27 and TRBJ1-2, with a weak D call TRBD1 (5 bases). This CDR3 has 14 amino acids. Trimming took off 6 bases at V and 5 bases at J, with 16 bases between the two ends. Per germline, CDR1 MNHEY and CDR2 SMNVEV (reference sequence). The CDR3 bases are TGTGCCAGCAGGGGGAACGACGGGGGGTATGGCTACACCTTC. This codes for CASRGNDGGYGYTF.

The gene calls are TRBV7-2 and TRBJ1-6; 7 bases map to TRBD1. V shed 3 bases, J shed 12 bases, and the junction held 8 bases outside the gene matches. The CDR3 runs 14 residues. From germline, CDR1 is SGHTA and CDR2 FQGNSA. The CDR3 DNA reads as TGTGCCAGCAGCTTTAGAACAGGGGATATACCCCTCCACTTT. Residues: CASSFRTGDIPLHF. The full variable domain, with the rest looked up from reference TRBV7-2 and TRBJ1-6, is GAGVSQSPSNKVTEKGKDVELRCDPISGHTALYWYRQSLGQGLEFLIYFQGNSAPDKSGLPSDRFSAERTGGSVSTLTIQRTQQEDSAVYLCASSFRTGDIPLHFGNGTRLTVT.

The V and J genes are TRBV28 and TRBJ2-7; TRBD1 agrees at 9 bases. The CDR3 sequence is 16 residues long. Germline V gene lookup returns CDR1 MDHEN and CDR2 SYDVKM. V gave up 6 bases and J gave up 4 bases; unmatched junction bases: 13. CDR3 sequence reads: CASREMNRGRGYEQYF. The CDR3 DNA follows: TGTGCCAGCAGGGAAATGAACAGGGGGCGGGGATACGAGCAGTACTTC.

CDR3 protein: CATSLRRGYGYTF. The CDR3 nucleotides are TGTGCCACCTCTCTGCGAAGGGGCTATGGCTACACCTTC. This chain links TRBV27 with TRBJ1-2; possible D gene TRBD1, 5 bases. Deletions cut 10 bases from V and 4 bases from J, with 16 bases between. There are 13 residues in the CDR3. CDR1 is MNHEY, CDR2 SMNVEV, per germline (reference sequence).

The chain combines TRBV3-1 (or the pseudogene TRBV3-2) with TRBJ2-2, with D perhaps TRBD1 (6 bases). The CDR3 loop spans 14 amino acids. The germline V gene encodes CDR1 LGHDT and CDR2 YNNKEL (reference sequence). With 8 bases removed from V and 4 bases from J, the gap between germline ends came to 14 bases. The CDR3, as DNA: TGTGCCAGCTCTCACAGGGTTGCCACCGGGGAGCTGTTTTTT. The encoded protein is CASSHRVATGELFF.

The chain uses TRBV30 and TRBJ1-5; D is ambiguous. The CDR3 extends over 14 amino acids. V shed 2 bases and J shed 6 bases, with 14 bases lying between them. Germline CDR1 is GTSNPN and CDR2 is SVGIG (reference sequence). CDR3 protein: CAWSRNSEGQPQHF. CDR3 in DNA: TGTGCCTGGAGTCGGAACAGCGAGGGTCAGCCCCAGCATTTT.

The genes are TRBV9 and TRBJ1-2; a weak D match, TRBD1 (5 bases). Trimming pared 0 bases from V and 3 bases from J, leaving 9 bases between. CDR1 is SGDLS and CDR2 is YYNGEE in the germline V gene. This CDR3 has 14 amino acids. The DNA of the CDR3 is TGTGCCAGCAGCGTAGGGGGCGCGGACTATGGCTACACCTTC. As protein: CASSVGGADYGYTF.

The rearrangement uses TRBV28 and TRBJ1-2; no firm D call. Trimming took 8 bases from V and 2 from J, leaving 9 bases between them. Germline CDR1 reads MDHEN; CDR2 reads SYDVKM. CDR3 length equals 12 residues. For the CDR3, the DNA is TGTGCCAGCTCTCACCCCAACTATGGCTACACCTTC. Its protein is CASSHPNYGYTF.

J is TRBJ1-2 and V is TRBV6-1; D is possibly TRBD1 (5 bases). This CDR3 contains 16 residues. Trimming removed 2 bases at V and 8 bases at J, with 21 bases between. CDR1 is MNHNS and CDR2 is SASEGT in the germline V gene. In nucleotides, the CDR3 is TGTGCCAGCAGTGAATCCCTGGGCAGGGCGGTTGGAGGCTACACCTTC. It encodes CASSESLGRAVGGYTF.

This chain connects TRBV19 to TRBJ1-4; no firm D call. V gave up 5 bases and J gave up 3 bases, with 13 bases separating them. CDR1 LNHDA and CDR2 SQIVND come from the germline V gene (reference sequence). This CDR3 has 15 residues. The CDR3 nucleotides are TGTGCCAGTAGTTATGGCCACGGGGCTAATGAAAAACTGTTTTTT. Translated: CASSYGHGANEKLFF.

CDR3 residues: CAISPGANVLTF. The CDR3 DNA reads as TGTGCCATCAGCCCCGGGGCCAACGTCCTGACTTTC. This chain links TRBV12-3 or TRBV12-4 with TRBJ2-6; the D is unclear. V shed 10 bases and J shed 4 bases, with 8 bases lying between them. The CDR3 spans 12 residues.

The chain employs TRBV6-1 and TRBJ2-7; 7 positions agree with TRBD2. The CDR3 is 16 amino acids. V shed 5 bases, J shed 1 base, and the junction held 11 bases outside the gene matches. Germline loops: CDR1 MNHNS, CDR2 SASEGT. The CDR3 spells CASSKERGRGSYEQYF. DNA for the CDR3: TGTGCCAGCAGTAAAGAGCGGGGCCGCGGGTCCTACGAGCAGTACTTC.